The entry below describes one T cell receptor beta chain. Everyone who took part was roughly 18 to 89 years old, and they came from about 23 US areas. Donors in Cohort 3 who had recovered were those with two negative PCRs, healthcare professional clearance, or resolution of their symptoms. The V end was cut by 0 bases, the J end by 2 bases, with 11 bases between. CDR1 is LGHDT, CDR2 YNNKEL, per germline (reference sequence). CDR3 size: 16 residues. The table came from immunoSEQ multiplex PCR; TCRdb's copy has only in-frame clones and leaves some out. The sample has some 350,000 clones, 80% to 90% seen once. The data are from a study of blood T cell repertoires in COVID-19.

This clonotype was obtained from a man younger than 35 who had recovered from COVID-19. The rearrangement uses TRBV3-1 (or the pseudogene TRBV3-2) and TRBJ1-3; weak D call: TRBD1 (5 bases). The sequencing input was PBMCs or T cells enriched from blood (not recorded which). CDR3 sequence: CASSQELVTAGNTIYF. In nucleotides, the CDR3 is TGTGCCAGCAGCCAAGAGTTGGTGACAGCTGGAAACACCATATATTTT.